Sequencing of this TCR beta chain was carried out in a study of cytomegalovirus exposure and HLA in healthy donors. Turning to this clone: The target antigen is unknown.

Amplification used 60 Vbeta primers and 13 Jbeta primers. Repertoires were generated with immunoSEQ multiplex PCR, while TCRdb's copy carries only in-frame clones and drops some. The sample has 150,000 to 200,000 clones, roughly two thirds seen once. This CDR3 region has 14 residues. Germline assignment: CDR1 SEHNR and CDR2 FQNEAQ (reference sequence). V dropped 5 bases and J dropped 3 bases, with 14 bases sitting between them. Findings and caveats of the study: TCR beta sequences reportedly predicted the HLA-A and HLA-B alleles of most subjects accurately.

The sample consisted of PBMCs. The receptor was isolated from a woman younger than 45 in good health and CMV-seronegative. The V call is TRBV7-9, the J call TRBJ2-7, with D maybe TRBD1 (5 bases). CDR3 residues: CASSPTDGHYEQYF. CDR3 DNA sequence: TGTGCCAGCAGCCCCACGGACGGACACTACGAGCAGTACTTC.